The 12 T cell receptor beta chains presented below share a single source sample, sequenced in a study of regulatory T cells in long-lasting Graves disease. Time point reported: newly diagnosed GD, antithyroid drugs for less than 3 months. TCR sequences were obtained from RNA taken from PBMCs. Relying on iRepertoire HTBI primers and Arm-PCR of CDR3 regions, the team built TCR beta libraries. Each CDR3 protein is one row after TCRdb ran MiXCR on the multiplex PCR reads. Here the sample spans around 250,000 distinct CDR3 sequences, around a sixth being singletons. These same data were also listed under a study on T cells in Graves' hyperthyroidism and ophthalmopathy.

Sequencing was performed on peripheral blood mononuclear cells (PBMCs), taken at new diagnosis, from a patient treated with antithyroid drugs. These receptors were collected from a woman between 25 and 40 years old with Graves disease.

The gene calls are TRBV5-5 and TRBJ2-1, with 8 positions matching TRBD1. This CDR3 spans 15 amino acids. Germline-derived CDR1 and CDR2 are SGHKS and YYEKEE (reference sequence). V trimming: 0 bases; J trimming: 6 bases; junction bases outside the gene matches: 5. CDR3 nucleotides: TGTGCCAGCAGCTTGGACGGGACAGGTCTCAATGAGCAGTTCTTC. Its protein product is CASSLDGTGLNEQFF.

In this sample, this clonotype turned up a few times. The chain recombines TRBV19 with TRBJ1-2, with TRBD1 identical over 7 bases. Germline loops: CDR1 LNHDA, CDR2 SQIVND (reference sequence). The CDR3 extends over 15 amino acids. V lost 2 bases, J lost 2 bases, and 5 bases stayed unmatched. CDR3 loop: CASSIRGQTNYGYTF. The CDR3 nucleotides read TGTGCCAGTAGTATAAGGGGACAGACGAACTATGGCTACACCTTC.

This clonotype has more than one count but fewer than ten. This rearrangement joins TRBV5-6 to TRBJ1-1; D gene uncertain. Trimming stripped 4 bases from V and 0 bases from J, with 10 bases between. Germline CDR1 SGHDT, CDR2 YYEEEE. There are 14 residues in the CDR3. CDR3 loop: CASSLGFMNTEAFF. The CDR3 DNA sequence: TGTGCCAGCAGCCTAGGGTTCATGAACACTGAAGCTTTCTTT.

This chain uses TRBV19 with TRBJ1-5; 10 bases are a match to TRBD1. V shed 9 bases, J shed 0 bases, and the junction held 8 bases outside the gene matches. The V gene's germline CDR1 is LNHDA and CDR2 SQIVND (reference sequence). CDR3 length equals 16 residues. DNA of the CDR3: TGTGCCAGCTCGAAGGGACAGGGGTTTAGCAATCAGCCCCAGCATTTT. Amino acids: CASSKGQGFSNQPQHF.

The rearrangement joins TRBV19 to TRBJ1-2; D remains unclear. The V gene lost 9 bases and the J gene lost 2 bases, with 13 bases spanning the gap. Germline lookup yields CDR1 LNHDA and CDR2 SQIVND (reference sequence). This CDR3 contains 13 residues. CDR3 nucleotide sequence: TGTGCCAGCCAGGAGAAATTAAACTATGGCTACACCTTC. Its translation is CASQEKLNYGYTF.

The rearrangement links TRBV18 to TRBJ2-2, with TRBD1 as a possible D gene (7 bases). The CDR3 length is 18 residues. CDR1 and CDR2 (germline): KGHSH, LQKENI. V lost 3 bases and J 5 bases, leaving 22 bases between the germline ends. This chain's CDR3 is CASSPGEEGALGTGELFF. Written as DNA, the CDR3 is TGTGCCAGCTCACCGGGAGAGGAGGGGGCTCTTGGAACCGGGGAGCTGTTTTTT.

This clonotype has at least ten counts. The chain employs TRBV6-2 or TRBV6-3 and TRBJ2-6; D is undetermined. Germline V gene data show CDR1 as MNHEY and CDR2 as SVGEGT. CDR3 length: 13 amino acids. The germline V and J ends were trimmed by 7 bases and 0 bases, with 4 bases remaining between them. CDR3 sequence: CASTYSGANVLTF. Written as DNA, the CDR3 is TGTGCCAGCACCTACTCTGGGGCCAACGTCCTGACTTTC.

This clonotype was counted at least ten times. V and J are TRBV18 and TRBJ2-3, with D unresolved. Germline lookup yields CDR1 KGHSH and CDR2 LQKENI. V lost 3 bases and J lost 4, with 11 bases in between. The CDR3 loop spans 14 amino acids. CDR3 sequence: CASSPNTQADTQYF. The CDR3 coding sequence is TGTGCCAGCTCACCGAATACCCAAGCAGATACGCAGTATTTT.

This clonotype was seen many times. The chain carries TRBV4-2 and TRBJ2-7; D uncertain. Trimming pared 3 bases from V and 2 bases from J, leaving 5 bases between. The CDR3 has 12 residues. Looked up from germline, CDR1 is LGHNA and CDR2 is YNFKEQ. The CDR3 nucleotides are TGTGCCAGCAGCCATAACACCTACGAGCAGTACTTC. Residues: CASSHNTYEQYF.

The chain carries TRBV3-1 and TRBJ1-2; tentative D call: TRBD1 (5 bases). V was trimmed by 4 bases and J by 2 bases, leaving 17 bases between them. The CDR3 is 16 residues long. Germline V gives CDR1 LGHDT, CDR2 YNNKEL (reference sequence). The CDR3 nucleotides are TGTGCCAGCAGCCGCGGCAGGGCGGGACCCAACTATGGCTACACCTTC. Protein: CASSRGRAGPNYGYTF. The complete variable domain, with remaining parts taken from reference TRBV3-1 and TRBJ1-2, reads DTAVSQTPKYLVTQMGNDKSIKCEQNLGHDTMYWYKQDSKKFLKIMFSYNNKELIINETVPNRFSPKSPDKAHLNLHINSLELGDSAVYFCASSRGRAGPNYGYTFGSGTRLTVV.

The CDR3, as DNA: TGTGCCAGTAGTTCCAACCCGGGACTAGCGGGCCTCACAGATACGCAGTATTTT. This codes for CASSSNPGLAGLTDTQYF. This rearrangement joins TRBV19 to TRBJ2-3, with TRBD2 matching 12 bases. Germline loops: CDR1 LNHDA, CDR2 SQIVND (reference sequence). J lost 2 bases, V lost 5 bases, and 11 bases had no gene match. The CDR3 runs 18 residues.

This clonotype was seen many times. At one boundary the junction diverges from the germline segment, which might be a read error. This sequence joins TRBV5-1 and TRBJ1-2; 10 bases map to TRBD1. The CDR3 has 15 residues. In germline, CDR1 is SGHRS, CDR2 YFSETQ. CDR3 sequence: CASRLEGQGNYGYTF. The CDR3, as DNA: TGCGCCAGCAGATTGGAGGGACAGGGGAACTATGGCTACACCTTC.